This T cell receptor beta chain comes out of a study of cytomegalovirus exposure and HLA in healthy donors. Measured with immunoSEQ multiplex PCR; TCRdb has only the in-frame clones, and not every one. The sample has about 53,000 clones, 92% seen once. Germline V CDR1 and CDR2: MNHNY, SVGAGI (reference sequence). This CDR3 comprises 16 residues. With V trimmed by 7 bases and J by 2 bases, 12 bases remained unmatched. The receptor comes from a man younger than 30 in good health and CMV-seronegative. The material sequenced was PBMCs. The chain uses TRBV6-6 and TRBJ2-5; 8 bases fit TRBD1. The CDR3 here is CASIVRGLRGQETQYF. CDR3 nucleotides: TGTGCCAGCATCGTCAGGGGGCTAAGAGGGCAAGAGACCCAGTACTTC.